What follows are 14 T cell receptor beta chains derived from one specimen sequenced in a study of radiotherapy plus CTLA-4 blockade in lung cancer. Produced via immunoSEQ multiplex PCR; TCRdb's table is partial and in-frame only. The table has fewer than 85,000 clones, 85% to 90% seen once. This material consisted of peripheral blood, taken from a patient treated with radiotherapy plus ipilimumab. Receptors originate from a human donor with non-small cell lung cancer who had stable disease on radiotherapy plus ipilimumab.

The chain uses TRBV18 and TRBJ2-7, with D uncertain. The ends were cut back, 5 bases at V and 4 bases at J, with 9 bases in the middle. This CDR3 spans 12 amino acids. Germline-derived CDR1 and CDR2 are KGHSH and LQKENI. The chain's CDR3 is CASSVAGYEQYF. The CDR3 nucleotides read TGTGCCAGCTCAGTTGCTGGATACGAGCAGTACTTC.

In its sample, this clone was seen once. Other DNA sequences in this sample translate to the same CDR3. J is TRBJ1-5 and V is TRBV19, with a tentative D call TRBD1 (6 bases). Trimming removed 7 bases from V and 3 bases from J, with 19 bases in between. The CDR3 has 16 amino acids. Germline V gene data show CDR1 as LNHDA and CDR2 as SQIVND (reference sequence). In nucleotides, the CDR3 is TGTGCCAGTACCATCGGGGACACCAGGACCAATCAGCCCCAGCATTTT. This sequence encodes CASTIGDTRTNQPQHF.

This chain links TRBV19 with TRBJ2-5; 10 bases match TRBD2. The CDR3 loop spans 17 amino acids. Trimming removed 5 bases from V and 4 bases from J; junction bases left unmatched: 13. CDR1 and CDR2 (germline): LNHDA, SQIVND (reference sequence). CDR3 sequence reads: CASSASGRIGSGETQYF. The DNA for the CDR3 is TGTGCCAGTAGTGCTAGCGGGAGAATTGGGTCTGGAGAGACCCAGTACTTC.

The chain is built from TRBV6-6 and TRBJ2-7; D gene uncertain. Trimming stripped 10 bases from V and 2 bases from J, with 18 bases between. Germline CDR1 reads MNHNY; CDR2 reads SVGAGI (reference sequence). CDR3 size: 14 residues. CDR3 DNA sequence: TGTGCCACCCAAGACGAAGCTTCAACCTACGAGCAGTACTTC. It codes for CATQDEASTYEQYF.

DNA for the CDR3: TGTGCCTGGACGAAGGGATCCCCAGCTGGAAACACCATATATTTT. Its translation is CAWTKGSPAGNTIYF. The chain joins TRBV30 to TRBJ1-3, with D uncertain. Looked up from germline, CDR1 is GTSNPN and CDR2 is SVGIG (reference sequence). Trimming shortened V by 4 bases and J by 2 bases, and 15 bases separated the two germline ends. The CDR3 contains 15 residues.

This chain links TRBV2 with TRBJ2-1; 9 nucleotides agree with TRBD1. V lost 7 bases, J lost 7 bases, and 14 bases stayed unmatched. The CDR3 contains 16 residues. The germline gives CDR1 SNHLY, CDR2 FYNNEI. The CDR3 DNA sequence: TGTGCCAGCACCCCCTGGGGCAGGGACAGGGTGAATGAGCAGTTCTTC. Amino acid sequence: CASTPWGRDRVNEQFF. Combining the CDR3 with reference TRBV2 and TRBJ2-1 gives the whole variable domain EPEVTQTPSHQVTQMGQEVILRCVPISNHLYFYWYRQILGQKVEFLVSFYNNEISEKSEIFDDQFSVERPDGSNFTLKIRSTKLEDSAMYFCASTPWGRDRVNEQFFGPGTRLTVL.

Written as DNA, the CDR3 is TGCGCCAGCAGAGAGGGAAGCTCTGGAAACACCATATATTTT. The encoded protein is CASREGSSGNTIYF. The genes are TRBV5-1 and TRBJ1-3; D call uncertain. V dropped 5 bases and J dropped 0 bases, with 9 bases sitting between them. Germline CDR1 reads SGHRS; CDR2 reads YFSETQ. The CDR3 has 14 amino acids.

V usage is TRBV7-7 and J usage is TRBJ2-1; 9 nucleotides align to TRBD2. The V gene end was trimmed by 1 base and the J gene end by 9 bases; junction bases not matched to a gene: 1. The V gene's germline CDR1 is SSHAT and CDR2 FNYEAQ (reference sequence). CDR3 length equals 13 residues. DNA for the CDR3: TGTGCCAGCAGCTTAGTTAGCGGGGGTGAGCAGTTCTTC. The encoded protein is CASSLVSGGEQFF.

This chain joins TRBV9 and TRBJ2-7; no reliable D call. Trimming took off 6 bases at V and 0 bases at J, with 13 bases between the two ends. Per germline, CDR1 SGDLS and CDR2 YYNGEE. The CDR3 extends over 14 amino acids. This chain's CDR3 is CASTPGSSSYEQYF. CDR3 sequence (DNA): TGTGCCAGCACGCCCGGATCTTCCTCCTACGAGCAGTACTTC.

This clone was seen only once. The chain is built from TRBV5-1 and TRBJ2-7; 7 positions match TRBD1. Germline V lookup: CDR1 SGHRS, CDR2 YFSETQ. This CDR3 contains 15 residues. Trimming removed 0 bases from V and 3 bases from J; junction bases left unmatched: 6. This chain's CDR3 is CASSLALQGDYEQYF. The CDR3 DNA reads as TGCGCCAGCAGCTTGGCTCTCCAGGGGGACTACGAGCAGTACTTC.

The V and J genes are TRBV9 and TRBJ2-1, with D tentatively TRBD2 (6 bases). This CDR3 spans 16 amino acids. The ends were cut back, 0 bases at V and 0 bases at J, with 10 bases in the middle. Germline values: CDR1 SGDLS, CDR2 YYNGEE. In nucleotides, the CDR3 is TGTGCCAGCAGCGTAGATGGGGGGAGCTCCTACAATGAGCAGTTCTTC. Translating it yields CASSVDGGSSYNEQFF.

The chain uses TRBV9 and TRBJ2-2; TRBD2 agrees at 7 bases. V shed 2 bases, J shed 2 bases, and the junction held 6 bases outside the gene matches. Germline V gene lookup returns CDR1 SGDLS and CDR2 YYNGEE. CDR3 length: 16 amino acids. CDR3 sequence (DNA): TGTGCCAGCAGCGTGGGGCGGGGGAGTAACACCGGGGAGCTGTTTTTT. Its translation is CASSVGRGSNTGELFF.

The chain is built from TRBV7-3 and TRBJ1-2; D unresolved. The CDR3 contains 15 residues. Deletions cut 5 bases from V and 2 bases from J, with 15 bases between. Germline CDR1 is SGHTA and CDR2 is FQGTGA. CDR3 DNA: TGTGCCAGCAGCCCCCGAGGCGGAGGCAACTATGGCTACACCTTC. This codes for CASSPRGGGNYGYTF.

The gene calls are TRBV5-5 and TRBJ2-5, with TRBD2 identical over 7 bases. V lost 1 base to trimming and J lost 4 bases; unmatched junction nucleotides: 7. Looked up from germline, CDR1 is SGHKS and CDR2 is YYEKEE (reference sequence). CDR3 length: 15 amino acids. The chain's CDR3 is CASSLSGSGRETQYF. CDR3 sequence (DNA): TGTGCCAGCAGCTTGTCGGGTAGCGGGCGAGAGACCCAGTACTTC.